Listed below are T cell receptor beta chains from one sample, sequenced in a study of blood T cells in healthy people across ages. TCRdb used MiXCR to reprocess the 5' RACE reads, holding one entry per CDR3 protein. The table lists some 850,000 distinct CDR3 sequences, more than 25% of them singletons, with 3% in the top ten. These data also formed part of another study, on T cells of mothers and their children.

The sequenced sample consisted of blood. The source is a boy between 5 and 17 years old in good health. Each CDR3 is given with its conserved first and last residue. The D gene is left open where the match is weak. Some rows have no size entry. The others give once, few or many, or a class for an expanded clone.

clone size: .; D gene: .; V gene: TRBV28; J gene: TRBJ1-4; CDR3 DNA: TGTGCCAGCAGCCTGCGGGAGAATGGAAAACTGTTTTTT; CDR3 protein: CASSLRENGKLFF
clone size: .; D gene: .; V gene: TRBV5-4; J gene: TRBJ2-7; CDR3 DNA: TGTGCCAGCCGCTTGGCGGGGTCGGCCTACGAGCAGTACTTC; CDR3 protein: CASRLAGSAYEQYF
clone size: .; D gene: TRBD1; V gene: TRBV13; J gene: TRBJ2-7; CDR3 DNA: TGTGCCAGCAGCTCGACAGGACAGGGAAAATACGAGCAGTACTTC; CDR3 protein: CASSSTGQGKYEQYF
clone size: few; D gene: TRBD2; V gene: TRBV5-1; J gene: TRBJ2-2; CDR3 DNA: TGCGCCAACAGCTTGACTAGGCTAGCGGAGATCACCGGGGAGCTGTTTTTT; CDR3 protein: CANSLTRLAEITGELFF
clone size: .; D gene: .; V gene: TRBV29-1; J gene: TRBJ1-1; CDR3 DNA: TGCAGCGAGTTGGGCAGGCCGCGCACTGAAGCTTTCTTT; CDR3 protein: CSELGRPRTEAFF
clone size: .; D gene: .; V gene: TRBV28; J gene: TRBJ1-2; CDR3 DNA: TGTGCCAGCAGACCGGGACTTCAGGGCTATGGCTACACCTTC; CDR3 protein: CASRPGLQGYGYTF
clone size: few; D gene: TRBD1; V gene: TRBV5-1; J gene: TRBJ2-1; CDR3 DNA: TGCGCCAGCAGCCCCCAGGACAGGGCGGGGAATGAGCAGTTCTTC; CDR3 protein: CASSPQDRAGNEQFF
clone size: .; D gene: .; V gene: TRBV19; J gene: TRBJ1-4; CDR3 DNA: TGTGCCAGTAGTGCCCGGGGGATGGAGCGTGAAAAACTGTTTTTT; CDR3 protein: CASSARGMEREKLFF
clone size: .; D gene: TRBD1; V gene: TRBV5-5; J gene: TRBJ2-7; CDR3 DNA: TGTGCCAGTCGCCCCTATACAGGGGGCTCCTACGAGCAGTACTTC; CDR3 protein: CASRPYTGGSYEQYF
clone size: .; D gene: TRBD2; V gene: TRBV28; J gene: TRBJ2-3; CDR3 DNA: TGTGCCAGTAGTCCCGCGGGGGAAGGCACAGATACGCAGTATTTT; CDR3 protein: CASSPAGEGTDTQYF
clone size: .; D gene: TRBD1; V gene: TRBV9; J gene: TRBJ2-7; CDR3 DNA: TGTGCCAGCAGCCCTAACAGGGGTGGTAGCGAGCAGTACTTC; CDR3 protein: CASSPNRGGSEQYF
clone size: few; D gene: .; V gene: TRBV29-1; J gene: TRBJ2-6; CDR3 DNA: TGCAGCGTTGGGCAGTTTTCTGGGGCCAACGTCCTGACTTTC; CDR3 protein: CSVGQFSGANVLTF
clone size: few; D gene: .; V gene: TRBV7-9; J gene: TRBJ1-4; CDR3 DNA: TGTGCCAGCAGCTCCCAGGGATTTGATGAAAAACTGTTTTTT; CDR3 protein: CASSSQGFDEKLFF
clone size: .; D gene: .; V gene: TRBV29-1; J gene: TRBJ1-1; CDR3 DNA: TGCAGCGTTGTACGGGGGCGGGTCACTGAAGCTTTCTTT; CDR3 protein: CSVVRGRVTEAFF
clone size: few; D gene: TRBD2; V gene: TRBV20-1; J gene: TRBJ2-5; CDR3 DNA: TGCAGTGCTAGAGCTGGCGGGGGTGAGACCCAGTACTTC; CDR3 protein: CSARAGGGETQYF
clone size: .; D gene: .; V gene: TRBV2; J gene: TRBJ2-5; CDR3 DNA: TGTGCCAGCAGTGCTGGGGCTCCGAGTTGGGAGACCCAGTACTTC; CDR3 protein: CASSAGAPSWETQYF
clone size: .; D gene: TRBD1; V gene: TRBV12-5; J gene: TRBJ2-7; CDR3 DNA: TGTGCTAGTGGTTCTGACAGGGCCCTTAGTAACTCCTACGAGCAGTACTTC; CDR3 protein: CASGSDRALSNSYEQYF
clone size: .; D gene: .; V gene: TRBV24-1; J gene: TRBJ2-7; CDR3 DNA: TGTGCCACCAGTGAGGACGTAACCTACGAGCAGTACTTC; CDR3 protein: CATSEDVTYEQYF
clone size: few; D gene: .; V gene: TRBV7-3; J gene: TRBJ1-1; CDR3 DNA: TGTGCCAGCAGCGCGGGGGCAGCCGGAGACACTGAAGCTTTCTTT; CDR3 protein: CASSAGAAGDTEAFF
clone size: .; D gene: .; V gene: TRBV24-1; J gene: TRBJ2-5; CDR3 DNA: TGTGCCACCAGTGACCAACAGGGAGCCCAAGAGACCCAGTACTTC; CDR3 protein: CATSDQQGAQETQYF
clone size: few; D gene: TRBD2; V gene: TRBV6-1; J gene: TRBJ2-1; CDR3 DNA: TGTGCCAGCAGCCCAAGTGGCGGGGGGACCCCAGAGCAGTTCTTC; CDR3 protein: CASSPSGGGTPEQFF
clone size: .; D gene: TRBD1; V gene: TRBV29-1; J gene: TRBJ1-2; CDR3 DNA: TGCAGCGTTGCTGGGACAGGGGGCGGTTATGGCTACACCTTC; CDR3 protein: CSVAGTGGGYGYTF
clone size: few; D gene: .; V gene: TRBV15; J gene: TRBJ1-4; CDR3 DNA: TGTGCCACCAGCCCGGGGGGTAGAGAAAAACTGTTTTTT; CDR3 protein: CATSPGGREKLFF
clone size: few; D gene: .; V gene: TRBV11-2; J gene: TRBJ2-1; CDR3 DNA: TGTGCCAGCAGCTGGCGGCAGGCGGGGGCCGTACGGGGGGAGCAGTTCTTC; CDR3 protein: CASSWRQAGAVRGEQFF
clone size: few; D gene: .; V gene: TRBV12-3/TRBV12-4; J gene: TRBJ1-2; CDR3 DNA: TGTGCCAGCAGACCACCGGGACACACTAACTATGGCTACACCTTC; CDR3 protein: CASRPPGHTNYGYTF
clone size: .; D gene: .; V gene: TRBV29-1; J gene: TRBJ2-5; CDR3 DNA: TGCAGCGTTGAAAAAGCTGTCCTTAAGCAAGAGACCCAGTACTTC; CDR3 protein: CSVEKAVLKQETQYF
clone size: .; D gene: .; V gene: TRBV27; J gene: TRBJ1-1; CDR3 DNA: TGTGCCAGCAGTCCAACCGGAGCAGCGGTAGCTTTCTTT; CDR3 protein: CASSPTGAAVAFF
clone size: few; D gene: TRBD1; V gene: TRBV5-1; J gene: TRBJ2-7; CDR3 DNA: TGCGCCAGCAGCTTGGGAGGGACAGGGGGCCCCTACGAGCAGTACTTC; CDR3 protein: CASSLGGTGGPYEQYF
clone size: .; D gene: TRBD1; V gene: TRBV7-9; J gene: TRBJ1-2; CDR3 DNA: TGTGCCAGCAGACCGACAGGGTCGGATGGCTACACCTTC; CDR3 protein: CASRPTGSDGYTF
clone size: few; D gene: .; V gene: TRBV25-1; J gene: TRBJ2-1; CDR3 DNA: TGTGCCAGCAGTCCCTTTGGCGACAATGAGCAGTTCTTC; CDR3 protein: CASSPFGDNEQFF
clone size: once; D gene: .; V gene: TRBV7-2; J gene: TRBJ2-7; CDR3 DNA: TGTGTCAGCAGCGGTGGCAGGGTCGCCTACGAGCAGTACTTC; CDR3 protein: CVSSGGRVAYEQYF
clone size: .; D gene: .; V gene: TRBV29-1; J gene: TRBJ1-3; CDR3 DNA: TGCAGCGTACAGACAGATGGAAACACCATATATTTT; CDR3 protein: CSVQTDGNTIYF
clone size: few; D gene: .; V gene: TRBV28; J gene: TRBJ2-2; CDR3 DNA: TGTGCCAGCAGTTTATTTTACACCGGGGAGCTGTTTTTT; CDR3 protein: CASSLFYTGELFF
clone size: .; D gene: .; V gene: TRBV7-2; J gene: TRBJ1-2; CDR3 DNA: TGTGCCAGCAGCTCCCGGGCGGGCCCGAACCTCTATGGCTACACCTTC; CDR3 protein: CASSSRAGPNLYGYTF
clone size: .; D gene: TRBD2; V gene: TRBV5-1; J gene: TRBJ2-7; CDR3 DNA: TGCGCCAGCAGCTCCGCTAGCGGCGGGTCGGACGAGCAGTACTTC; CDR3 protein: CASSSASGGSDEQYF
clone size: few; D gene: .; V gene: TRBV29-1; J gene: TRBJ2-4; CDR3 DNA: TGCAGCGTTCAGGGGGCCAAAAACATTCAGTACTTC; CDR3 protein: CSVQGAKNIQYF
clone size: .; D gene: .; V gene: TRBV7-2; J gene: TRBJ1-2; CDR3 DNA: TGTGCCAGCAGCTTGGGGGACCCCAACATAGATGGCTACACCTTC; CDR3 protein: CASSLGDPNIDGYTF
clone size: .; D gene: .; V gene: TRBV5-1; J gene: TRBJ2-1; CDR3 DNA: TGCGCCAGCCACGGACTATTGGACAATGAGCAGTTCTTC; CDR3 protein: CASHGLLDNEQFF
clone size: .; D gene: .; V gene: TRBV28; J gene: TRBJ1-1; CDR3 DNA: TGTGCCAGCAGTTTTTCCAGGGGCGGCACTGAAGCTTTCTTT; CDR3 protein: CASSFSRGGTEAFF
clone size: .; D gene: .; V gene: TRBV4-3; J gene: TRBJ2-2; CDR3 DNA: TGCGCCAGCAGCCAAGATCTTAATCAAATCACCGGGGAGCTGTTTTTT; CDR3 protein: CASSQDLNQITGELFF
clone size: few; D gene: .; V gene: TRBV12-3/TRBV12-4; J gene: TRBJ1-5; CDR3 DNA: TGTGCCACCGGAGGGGGCAATCAGCCCCAGCATTTT; CDR3 protein: CATGGGNQPQHF
clone size: .; D gene: .; V gene: TRBV28; J gene: TRBJ2-3; CDR3 DNA: TGTGCCAGCGGTTTGGGAGCGGTCCCCTCCGATACGCAGTATTTT; CDR3 protein: CASGLGAVPSDTQYF
clone size: .; D gene: .; V gene: TRBV5-1; J gene: TRBJ2-2; CDR3 DNA: TGCGCCAGCAGGGGTTACACCGGGGAGCCGTTTTTT; CDR3 protein: CASRGYTGEPFF
clone size: few; D gene: TRBD2; V gene: TRBV5-1; J gene: TRBJ2-5; CDR3 DNA: TGCGCCAGCAGCTTGGTAGCGGGGGCCGAGCAAGAGACCCAGTACTTC; CDR3 protein: CASSLVAGAEQETQYF
clone size: .; D gene: TRBD2; V gene: TRBV20-1; J gene: TRBJ2-1; CDR3 DNA: TGCAGTGCTAGAGTAGCGTCAGCGGGGTCGGCAGAGCAGTTCTTC; CDR3 protein: CSARVASAGSAEQFF
clone size: .; D gene: .; V gene: TRBV15; J gene: TRBJ2-2; CDR3 DNA: TGTGCCACCAGCAGAGATCGTGCCTCTTCCGGGGAGCTGTTTTTT; CDR3 protein: CATSRDRASSGELFF
clone size: .; D gene: .; V gene: TRBV4-1; J gene: TRBJ2-7; CDR3 DNA: TGCGCCAGCAGCCAAGTTTGGCCCGTTCCCAACGAGCAGTACTTC; CDR3 protein: CASSQVWPVPNEQYF
clone size: many; D gene: .; V gene: TRBV2; J gene: TRBJ2-1; CDR3 DNA: TGTGCCAGCAGTCCGGGACTTCTGCACAATGAGCAGTTCTTC; CDR3 protein: CASSPGLLHNEQFF
clone size: .; D gene: TRBD1; V gene: TRBV15; J gene: TRBJ2-5; CDR3 DNA: TGTGCCACCAGCAGAGGAGAAACAGGGGTAGTGACCCAGTACTTC; CDR3 protein: CATSRGETGVVTQYF